This TCR beta chain was identified during a study of T cells expressing NK-cell markers. Across the study: Underlying the TCR beta repertoires were sorted CD3+CD56+NKG2C+, CD3+CD56+NKG2C- and CD3+CD56-NKG2C+ T cells. Sequenced donors, eight in total, included seven who were HCMV-seropositive and one who was seronegative.

Worth noting for this clonotype: Antigen: not known.

Germline assignment: CDR1 DFQATT and CDR2 SNEGSKA (reference sequence). The CDR3 covers 15 residues. 5'RACE template switching built TCR beta cDNA with unique molecular identifiers. TCRdb reprocessed the 5' RACE reads, with one entry per CDR3 protein and no DNA. In all, the sample yields 500,000 or so distinct CDR3 sequences. Regarding the study as a whole: Among CD8+ T cells from several donors, dominant NKG2C+ clonotypes accounted for roughly 1.0-7.0%.

The clonotype was recovered from a man between 18 and 35 years old in good health. What was sequenced was blood T cells: a sorted CD56 or NKG2C T cell subset, CD4+ or CD8+ T cells, or bulk PBMC T cells (not recorded which). The V call is TRBV20-1, the J call TRBJ2-5; with no DNA, the TCRdb D assignment of TRBD2 cannot be verified. CDR3 sequence reads: CSAQSWSWTQETQYF.